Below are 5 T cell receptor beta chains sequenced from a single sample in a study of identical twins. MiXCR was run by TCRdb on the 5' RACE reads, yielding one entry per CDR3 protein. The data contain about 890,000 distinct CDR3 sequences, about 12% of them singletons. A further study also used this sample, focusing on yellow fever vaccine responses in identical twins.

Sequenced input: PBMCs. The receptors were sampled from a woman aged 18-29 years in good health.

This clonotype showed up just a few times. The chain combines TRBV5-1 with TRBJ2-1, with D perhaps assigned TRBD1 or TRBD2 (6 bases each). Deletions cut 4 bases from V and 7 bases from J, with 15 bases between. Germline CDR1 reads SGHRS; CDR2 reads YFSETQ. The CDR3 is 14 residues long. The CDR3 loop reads CASSRSGAPNEQFF. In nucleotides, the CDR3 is TGCGCCAGCAGCAGGTCGGGGGCCCCAAATGAGCAGTTCTTC. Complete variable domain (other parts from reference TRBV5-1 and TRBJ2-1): KAGVTQTPRYLIKTRGQQVTLSCSPISGHRSVSWYQQTPGQGLQFLFEYFSETQRNKGNFPGRFSGRQFSNSRSEMNVSTLELGDSALYLCASSRSGAPNEQFFGPGTRLTVL.

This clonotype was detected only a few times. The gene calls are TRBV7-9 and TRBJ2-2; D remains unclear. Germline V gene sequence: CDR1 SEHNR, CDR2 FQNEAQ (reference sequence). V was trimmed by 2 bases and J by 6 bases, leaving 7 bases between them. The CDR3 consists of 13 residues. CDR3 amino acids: CASSLFRAGELFF. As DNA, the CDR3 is TGTGCCAGCAGCTTATTCCGAGCCGGGGAGCTGTTTTTT.

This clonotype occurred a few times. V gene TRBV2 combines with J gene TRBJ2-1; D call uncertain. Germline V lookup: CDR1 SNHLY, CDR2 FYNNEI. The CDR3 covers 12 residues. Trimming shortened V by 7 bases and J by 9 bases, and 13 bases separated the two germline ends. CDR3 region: CASTLFLGEQFF. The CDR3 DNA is TGTGCCAGCACCCTCTTTTTGGGTGAGCAGTTCTTC.

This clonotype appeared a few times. The CDR3 region has the DNA TGTGCCAGCAGCCGAGGGTACGATACGCAGTATTTT. The encoded protein is CASSRGYDTQYF. This rearrangement joins TRBV7-9 to TRBJ2-3; perhaps TRBD2 as D (5 bases). V was trimmed by 5 bases and J by 6 bases, leaving 9 bases between them. The CDR3 runs 12 residues. The germline V gene encodes CDR1 SEHNR and CDR2 FQNEAQ (reference sequence).

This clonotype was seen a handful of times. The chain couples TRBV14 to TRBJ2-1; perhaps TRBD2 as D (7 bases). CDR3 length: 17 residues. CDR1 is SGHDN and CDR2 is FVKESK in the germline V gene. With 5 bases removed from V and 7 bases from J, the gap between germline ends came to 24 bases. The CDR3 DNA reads TGTGCCAGCAGCAAGGGGGGGCCCGGGTGGGCCAATAATGAGCAGTTCTTC. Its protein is CASSKGGPGWANNEQFF. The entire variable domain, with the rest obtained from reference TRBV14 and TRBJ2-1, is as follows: EAGVTQFPSHSVIEKGQTVTLRCDPISGHDNLYWYRRVMGKEIKFLLHFVKESKQDESGMPNNRFLAERTGGTYSTLKVQPAELEDSGVYFCASSKGGPGWANNEQFFGPGTRLTVL.